The present TCR beta chain was sequenced within a study of HIV-infected patients and healthy controls. Whole-study results and caveats: HIV+ repertoires were severely depleted of MAIT alpha-chain CDR3s, unlike healthy controls.

cDNA was made from 400 to 500 ng RNA using alpha and beta constant primers. Each of the alpha and beta chains got its own library through chain-specific third strand synthesis with indices. Using its own MiXCR run on the 5' RACE reads, TCRdb lists one record per CDR3 protein. The sample records thousands of distinct CDR3 sequences, under 9.5% being singletons. Roughly three months, about 14 weeks, into antiretroviral therapy, follow-up blood was collected. Whole blood was used without fractionation, so all unsorted peripheral T cells were included. Trimming stripped 6 bases from V and 13 bases from J, with 12 bases between. Germline V gene data show CDR1 as MNHEY and CDR2 as SVGAGI. The CDR3 runs to 11 residues. This clonotype was detected ten times or more. Its antigen is still unknown.

The source of this sequence is an adult with HIV infection. The specimen was blood, collected during antiretroviral therapy. The rearrangement joins TRBV6-5 to TRBJ1-4, with a possible D match to TRBD1 (5 bases). CDR3 sequence reads: CASREGKLLFF. In nucleotides, the CDR3 is TGTGCCAGCAGGGAGGGGAAATTACTGTTTTTT.